The T cell receptor (beta chain) under discussion was sequenced for a study of T cells in Graves' hyperthyroidism and ophthalmopathy. Study at large: Any treatment followed the collection of peripheral blood at initial diagnosis. Study-wide findings and caveats: Onset of ophthalmopathy came a median around 7.1 months after the model predicted it.

Amplified TCR beta CDR3 regions derived from RNA transcripts. Primed by the HTBI set, a first-round RT-PCR was run on the TCR CDR3. TCRdb passed the multiplex PCR reads through MiXCR, listing each CDR3 protein once. The sample consists of 700,000 or so distinct CDR3 sequences, about 14% of them appearing once. As for this clonotype: Antigen specificity is unknown. With a much larger clone just one base away, this may be a read error.

The study left out patients who had uncontrolled infection, other autoimmune disease, pregnancy or lactation. The germline V gene encodes CDR1 DFQATT and CDR2 SNEGSKA (reference sequence). The CDR3 has 16 residues. The origin of this receptor is a woman in her forties or fifties with Graves' ophthalmopathy. The chain links TRBV20-1 to TRBJ2-2, with a tentative D call TRBD1 (7 bases). The material sequenced was blood. The CDR3 DNA reads as TGCAGTGCTAGCCGCCGGGACAGAGGGACTGATGGGGATCTGTTTTTT. It codes for CSASRRDRGTDGDLFF.